This TCR beta chain is drawn from a study of tumor-infiltrating lymphocytes in oesophageal squamous cell carcinoma. Trimming shortened V by 6 bases and J by 1 base, and 16 bases separated the two germline ends. CDR3 length: 16 residues. In this sample, this clonotype turned up a few times. TCRdb re-derived calls from the PCR reads in MiXCR, one entry per CDR3 protein. The data contain about 20,000 distinct CDR3 sequences, more than 40% of them seen just once; the ten biggest clones take up 8% to 11%. The source is a male donor with esophageal squamous cell carcinoma. The rearrangement uses TRBV12-3 or TRBV12-4 and TRBJ2-1, with D perhaps matching TRBD2 (6 bases). The sequenced material came from normal esophageal tissue next to the tumor. The CDR3 DNA reads as TGTGCCAGCAGACTATTGCGGGAACTTTCCTACAATGAGCAGTTCTTC. Protein sequence: CASRLLRELSYNEQFF.